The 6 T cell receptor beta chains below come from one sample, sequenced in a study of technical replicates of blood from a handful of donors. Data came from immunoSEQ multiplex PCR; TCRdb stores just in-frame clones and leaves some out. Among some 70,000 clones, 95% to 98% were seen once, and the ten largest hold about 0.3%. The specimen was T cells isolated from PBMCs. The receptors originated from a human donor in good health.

This CDR3 is CASSLPDRTGIEAFF. CDR3 sequence (DNA): TGTGCCAGCAGCTTACCAGACAGAACCGGTATTGAAGCTTTCTTT. The gene calls are TRBV11-2 and TRBJ1-1; a possible D gene is TRBD1 (5 bases). The CDR3 runs 15 residues. The V gene lost 2 bases and the J gene lost 7 bases, with 17 bases spanning the gap. Germline CDR1 is SGHAT and CDR2 is FQNNGV. Variable domain in full (rest from reference TRBV11-2 and TRBJ1-1): EAGVAQSPRYKIIEKRQSVAFWCNPISGHATLYWYQQILGQGPKLLIQFQNNGVVDDSQLPKDRFSAERLKGVDSTLKIQPAKLEDSAVYLCASSLPDRTGIEAFFGQGTRLTVV.

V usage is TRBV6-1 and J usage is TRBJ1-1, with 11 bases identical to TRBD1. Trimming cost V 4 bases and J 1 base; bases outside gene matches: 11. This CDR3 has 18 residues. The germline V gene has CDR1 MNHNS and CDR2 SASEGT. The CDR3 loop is CASSGRDRGSVRNTEAFF. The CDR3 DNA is TGTGCCAGCAGTGGCAGGGACAGGGGGAGTGTGAGGAACACTGAAGCTTTCTTT.

In DNA form, the CDR3 reads TGTGCCAGCAGCGTGGATAGCGGGAGGAGCACAGATACGCAGTATTTT. Amino acids: CASSVDSGRSTDTQYF. The chain couples TRBV9 to TRBJ2-3; 10 positions agree with TRBD2. The CDR3 runs to 16 residues. The junction had 3 bases not matched to a gene; V was cut back by 2 bases and J by 0 bases. CDR1 is SGDLS and CDR2 is YYNGEE in the germline V gene.

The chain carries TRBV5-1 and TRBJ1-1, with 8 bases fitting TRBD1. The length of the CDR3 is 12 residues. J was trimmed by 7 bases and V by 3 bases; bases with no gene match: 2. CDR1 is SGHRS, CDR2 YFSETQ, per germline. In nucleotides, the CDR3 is TGCGCCAGCAGCTATGACAGGGGTGAAGCTTTCTTT. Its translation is CASSYDRGEAFF.

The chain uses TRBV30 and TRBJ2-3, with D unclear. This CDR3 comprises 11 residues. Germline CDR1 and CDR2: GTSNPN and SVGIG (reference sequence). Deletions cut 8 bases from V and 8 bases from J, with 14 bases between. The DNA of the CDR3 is TGTGCCGCCACCTGGGCTCTTACGCAGTATTTT. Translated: CAATWALTQYF.

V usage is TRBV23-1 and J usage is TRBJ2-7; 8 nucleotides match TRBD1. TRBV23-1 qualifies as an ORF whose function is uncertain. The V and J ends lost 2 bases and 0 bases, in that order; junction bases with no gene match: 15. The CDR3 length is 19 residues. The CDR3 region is CASSQPGTGLNERSYEQYF. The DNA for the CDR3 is TGCGCCAGCAGTCAACCCGGGACAGGACTAAATGAACGCTCCTACGAGCAGTACTTC.